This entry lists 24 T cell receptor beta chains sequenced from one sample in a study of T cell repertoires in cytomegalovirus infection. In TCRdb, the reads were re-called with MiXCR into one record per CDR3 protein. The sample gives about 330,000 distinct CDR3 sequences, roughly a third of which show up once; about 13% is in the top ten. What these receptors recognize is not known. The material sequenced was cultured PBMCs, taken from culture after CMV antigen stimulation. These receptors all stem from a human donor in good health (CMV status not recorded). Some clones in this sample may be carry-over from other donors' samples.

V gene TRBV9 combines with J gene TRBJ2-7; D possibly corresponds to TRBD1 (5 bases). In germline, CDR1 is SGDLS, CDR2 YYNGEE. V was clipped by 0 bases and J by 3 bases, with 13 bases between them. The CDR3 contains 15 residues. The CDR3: CASSVEGARIYEQYF. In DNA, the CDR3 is TGTGCCAGCAGCGTAGAAGGGGCGCGGATCTACGAGCAGTACTTC.

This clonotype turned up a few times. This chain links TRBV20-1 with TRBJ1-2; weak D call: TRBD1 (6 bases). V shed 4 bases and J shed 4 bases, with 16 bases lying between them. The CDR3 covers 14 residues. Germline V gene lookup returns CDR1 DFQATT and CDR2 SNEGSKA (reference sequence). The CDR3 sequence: CSANPGQQLYGYTF. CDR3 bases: TGCAGTGCTAACCCGGGACAACAACTCTATGGCTACACCTTC.

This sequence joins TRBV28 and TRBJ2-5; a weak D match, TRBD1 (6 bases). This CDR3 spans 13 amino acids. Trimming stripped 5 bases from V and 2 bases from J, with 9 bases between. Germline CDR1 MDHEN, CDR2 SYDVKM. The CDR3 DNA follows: TGTGCCAGCAGTACAACAGGGCAAGAGACCCAGTACTTC. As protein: CASSTTGQETQYF.

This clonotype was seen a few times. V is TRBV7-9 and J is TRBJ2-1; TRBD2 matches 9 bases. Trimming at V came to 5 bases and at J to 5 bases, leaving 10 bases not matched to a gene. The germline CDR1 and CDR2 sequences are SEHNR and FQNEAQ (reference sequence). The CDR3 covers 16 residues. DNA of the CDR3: TGTGCCAGCAGCCCTCCGACTAGCGGAGATAACAATGAGCAGTTCTTC. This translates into CASSPPTSGDNNEQFF.

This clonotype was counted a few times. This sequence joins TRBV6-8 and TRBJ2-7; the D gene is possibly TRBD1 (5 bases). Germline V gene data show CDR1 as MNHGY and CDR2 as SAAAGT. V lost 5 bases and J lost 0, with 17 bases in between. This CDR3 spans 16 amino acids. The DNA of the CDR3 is TGTGCCAGCAGTGTTCCTCGCGACAGCGACTCCTACGAGCAGTACTTC. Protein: CASSVPRDSDSYEQYF.

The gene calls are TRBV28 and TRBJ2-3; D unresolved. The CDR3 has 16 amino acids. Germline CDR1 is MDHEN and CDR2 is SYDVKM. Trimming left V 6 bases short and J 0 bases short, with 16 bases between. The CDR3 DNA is TGTGCCAGCAGACCCTCCGGGTGGGCTAGCACAGATACGCAGTATTTT. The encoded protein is CASRPSGWASTDTQYF.

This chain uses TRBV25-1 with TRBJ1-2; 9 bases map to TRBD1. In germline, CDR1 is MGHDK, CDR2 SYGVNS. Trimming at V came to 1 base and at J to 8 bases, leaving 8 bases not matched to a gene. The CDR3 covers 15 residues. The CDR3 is CASSELGTGKGGYTF. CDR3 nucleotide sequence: TGTGCCAGCAGTGAATTGGGGACAGGGAAGGGAGGCTACACCTTC.

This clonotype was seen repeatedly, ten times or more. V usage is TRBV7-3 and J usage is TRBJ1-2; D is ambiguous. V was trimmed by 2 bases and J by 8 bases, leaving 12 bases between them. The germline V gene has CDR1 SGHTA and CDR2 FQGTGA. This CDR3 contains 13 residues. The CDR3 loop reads CASSLGREGGYTF. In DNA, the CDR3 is TGTGCCAGCAGCTTAGGACGGGAAGGGGGCTACACCTTC.

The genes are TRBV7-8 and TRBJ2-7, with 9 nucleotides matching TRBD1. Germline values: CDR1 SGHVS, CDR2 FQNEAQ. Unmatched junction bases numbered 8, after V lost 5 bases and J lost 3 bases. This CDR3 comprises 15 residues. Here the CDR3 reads CASSPARTGDYEQYF. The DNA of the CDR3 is TGTGCCAGCAGCCCGGCCCGGACAGGGGACTACGAGCAGTACTTC. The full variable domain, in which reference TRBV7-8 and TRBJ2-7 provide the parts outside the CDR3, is GAGVSQSPRYKVAKRGQDVALRCDPISGHVSLFWYQQALGQGPEFLTYFQNEAQLDKSGLPSDRFFAERPEGSVSTLKIQRTQQEDSAVYLCASSPARTGDYEQYFGPGTRLTVT.

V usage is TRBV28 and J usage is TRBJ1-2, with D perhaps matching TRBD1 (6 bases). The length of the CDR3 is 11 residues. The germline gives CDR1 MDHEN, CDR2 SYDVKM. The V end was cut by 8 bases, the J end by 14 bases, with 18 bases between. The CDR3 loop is CASGDGGRETF. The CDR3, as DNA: TGTGCCAGCGGCGACGGGGGGCGAGAGACCTTC.

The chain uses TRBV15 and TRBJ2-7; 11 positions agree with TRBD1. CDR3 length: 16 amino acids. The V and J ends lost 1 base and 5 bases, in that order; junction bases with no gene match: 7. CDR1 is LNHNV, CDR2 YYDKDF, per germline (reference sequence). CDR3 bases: TGTGCCACCAGCAGAGTTTCGGGACAGGGGGTCAACGAGCAGTACTTC. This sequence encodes CATSRVSGQGVNEQYF.

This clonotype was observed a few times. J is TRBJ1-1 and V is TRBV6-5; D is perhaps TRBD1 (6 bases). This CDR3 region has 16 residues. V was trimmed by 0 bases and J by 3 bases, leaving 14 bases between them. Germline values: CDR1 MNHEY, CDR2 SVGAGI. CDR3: CASSYSIQTGYTEAFF. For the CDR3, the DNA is TGTGCCAGCAGTTACTCGATCCAAACAGGGTACACTGAAGCTTTCTTT.

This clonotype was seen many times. CDR3 loop: CASVDRTDTQYF. As DNA, the CDR3 is TGTGCCAGTGTGGACAGGACAGATACGCAGTATTTT. V is TRBV19 and J is TRBJ2-3, with 7 bases that match TRBD1. The J segment lost 3 bases and the V segment lost 8 bases, leaving 2 bases of the junction unmatched. Looked up from germline, CDR1 is LNHDA and CDR2 is SQIVND (reference sequence). The length of the CDR3 is 12 residues.

The CDR3 is CASSQDEGYLGEQYF. The CDR3 nucleotides are TGCGCCAGCAGCCAAGATGAGGGTTATCTAGGCGAGCAGTACTTC. The chain has TRBV4-1 and TRBJ2-7; possible D gene TRBD2, 5 bases. The CDR3 sequence is 15 residues long. Per the germline V gene, CDR1 is MGHRA and CDR2 is YSYEKL. V was trimmed by 0 bases and J by 6 bases, leaving 15 bases between them.

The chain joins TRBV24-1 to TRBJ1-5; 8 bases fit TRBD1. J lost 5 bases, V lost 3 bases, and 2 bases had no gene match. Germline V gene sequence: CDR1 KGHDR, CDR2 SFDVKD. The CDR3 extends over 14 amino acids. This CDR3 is CATSDNRGDQPQHF. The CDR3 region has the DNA TGTGCCACCAGTGATAACAGGGGGGATCAGCCCCAGCATTTT.

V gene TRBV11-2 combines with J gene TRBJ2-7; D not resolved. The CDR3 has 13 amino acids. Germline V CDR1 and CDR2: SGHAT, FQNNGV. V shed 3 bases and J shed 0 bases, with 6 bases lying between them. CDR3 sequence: CASSLDSSYEQYV. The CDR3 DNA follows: TGTGCCAGCAGCTTGGATAGCTCCTACGAGCAGTACGTC.

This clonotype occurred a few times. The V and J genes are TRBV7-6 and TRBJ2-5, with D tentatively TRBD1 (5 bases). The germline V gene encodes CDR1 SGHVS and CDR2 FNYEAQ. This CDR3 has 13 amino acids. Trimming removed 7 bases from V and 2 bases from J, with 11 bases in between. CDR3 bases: TGTGCCAGCACCAGACAGAGACAAGAGACCCAGTACTTC. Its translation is CASTRQRQETQYF.

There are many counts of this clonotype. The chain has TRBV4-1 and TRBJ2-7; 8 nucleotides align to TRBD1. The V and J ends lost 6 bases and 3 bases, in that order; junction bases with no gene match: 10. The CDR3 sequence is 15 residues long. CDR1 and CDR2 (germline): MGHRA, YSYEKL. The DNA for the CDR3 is TGCGCCAGCAGTCCCAAAATTGGACAGGGCTACGAGCAGTACTTC. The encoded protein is CASSPKIGQGYEQYF.

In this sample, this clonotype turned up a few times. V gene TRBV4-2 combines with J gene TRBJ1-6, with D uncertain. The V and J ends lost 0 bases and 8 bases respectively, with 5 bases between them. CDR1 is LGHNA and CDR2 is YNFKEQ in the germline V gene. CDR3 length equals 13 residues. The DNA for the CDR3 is TGTGCCAGCAGCCAAGAACTGCATTCACCCCTCCACTTT. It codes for CASSQELHSPLHF.

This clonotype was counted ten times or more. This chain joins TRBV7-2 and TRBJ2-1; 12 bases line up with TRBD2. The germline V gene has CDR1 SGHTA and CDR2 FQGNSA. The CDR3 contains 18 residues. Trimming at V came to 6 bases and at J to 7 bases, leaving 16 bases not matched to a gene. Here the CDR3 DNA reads TGTGCCAGCAGGCGGGCCCTGCTAGCGGGAGGGCCAACGAATGAGCAGTTCTTC. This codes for CASRRALLAGGPTNEQFF. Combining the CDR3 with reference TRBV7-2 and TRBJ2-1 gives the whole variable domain GAGVSQSPSNKVTEKGKDVELRCDPISGHTALYWYRQSLGQGLEFLIYFQGNSAPDKSGLPSDRFSAERTGGSVSTLTIQRTQQEDSAVYLCASRRALLAGGPTNEQFFGPGTRLTVL.

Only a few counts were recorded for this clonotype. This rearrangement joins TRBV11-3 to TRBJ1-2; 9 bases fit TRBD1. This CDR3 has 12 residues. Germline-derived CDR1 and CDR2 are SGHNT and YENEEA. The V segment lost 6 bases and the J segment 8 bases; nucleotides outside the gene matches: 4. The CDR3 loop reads CASRQTGGGYTF. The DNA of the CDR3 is TGTGCCAGCAGGCAGACAGGGGGAGGCTACACCTTC.

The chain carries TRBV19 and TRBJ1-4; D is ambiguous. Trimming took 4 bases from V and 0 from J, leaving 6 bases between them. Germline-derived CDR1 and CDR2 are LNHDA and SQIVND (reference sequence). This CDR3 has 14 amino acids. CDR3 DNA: TGTGCCAGTAGTACCGGTGCAACTAATGAAAAACTGTTTTTT. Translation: CASSTGATNEKLFF.

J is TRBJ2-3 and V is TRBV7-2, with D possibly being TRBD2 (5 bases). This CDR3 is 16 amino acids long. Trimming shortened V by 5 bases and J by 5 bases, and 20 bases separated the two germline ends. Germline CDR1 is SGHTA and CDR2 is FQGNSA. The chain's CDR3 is CASSPGVREGLDTQYF. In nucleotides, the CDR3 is TGTGCCAGCAGCCCCGGGGTTAGGGAAGGTCTAGATACGCAGTATTTT.

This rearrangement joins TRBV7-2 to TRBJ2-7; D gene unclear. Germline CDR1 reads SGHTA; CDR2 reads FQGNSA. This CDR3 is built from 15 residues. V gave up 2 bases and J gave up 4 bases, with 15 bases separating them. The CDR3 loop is CASSLTADPTYEQYF. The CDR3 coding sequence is TGTGCCAGCAGCTTAACTGCGGACCCTACTTACGAGCAGTACTTC.